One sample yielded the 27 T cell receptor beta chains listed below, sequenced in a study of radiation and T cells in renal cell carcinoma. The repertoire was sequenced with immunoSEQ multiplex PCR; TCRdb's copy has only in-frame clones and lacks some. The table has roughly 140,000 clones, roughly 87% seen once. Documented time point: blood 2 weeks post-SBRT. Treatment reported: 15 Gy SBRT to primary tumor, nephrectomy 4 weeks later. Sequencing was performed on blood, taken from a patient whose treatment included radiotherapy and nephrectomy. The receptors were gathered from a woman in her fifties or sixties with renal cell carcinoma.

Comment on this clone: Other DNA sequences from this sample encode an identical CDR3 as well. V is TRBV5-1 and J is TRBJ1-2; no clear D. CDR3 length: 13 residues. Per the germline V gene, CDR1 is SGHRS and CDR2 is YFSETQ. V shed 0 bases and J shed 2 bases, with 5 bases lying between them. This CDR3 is CASSLGGNYGYTF. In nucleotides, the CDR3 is TGCGCCAGCAGCTTGGGTGGAAACTATGGCTACACCTTC.

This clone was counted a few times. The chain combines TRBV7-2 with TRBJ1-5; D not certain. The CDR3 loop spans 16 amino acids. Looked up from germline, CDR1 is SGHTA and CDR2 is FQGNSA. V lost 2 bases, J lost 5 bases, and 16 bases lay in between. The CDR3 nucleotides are TGTGCCAGCAGCTTACTCGGTACAGCTCTCCATCAGCCCCAGCATTTT. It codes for CASSLLGTALHQPQHF.

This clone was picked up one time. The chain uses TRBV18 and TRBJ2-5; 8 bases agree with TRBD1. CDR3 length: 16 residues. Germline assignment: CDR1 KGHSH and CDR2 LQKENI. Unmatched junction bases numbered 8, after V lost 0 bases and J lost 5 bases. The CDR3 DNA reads TGTGCCAGCTCACCACCGACAGGGGTGACGGGGGAGACCCAGTACTTC. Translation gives CASSPPTGVTGETQYF.

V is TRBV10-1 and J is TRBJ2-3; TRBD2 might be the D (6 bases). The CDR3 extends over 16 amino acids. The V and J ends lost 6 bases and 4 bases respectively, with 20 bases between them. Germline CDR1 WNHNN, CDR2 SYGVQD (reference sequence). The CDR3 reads CASSRAGPRVSDTQYF. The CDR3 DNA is TGCGCCAGCAGCAGGGCGGGACCTCGAGTCTCAGATACGCAGTATTTT.

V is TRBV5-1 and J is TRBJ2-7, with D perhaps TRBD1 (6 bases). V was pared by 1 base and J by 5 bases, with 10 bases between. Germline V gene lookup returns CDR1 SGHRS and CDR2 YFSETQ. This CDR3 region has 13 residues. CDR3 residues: CASSLQGRHEQYF. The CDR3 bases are TGCGCCAGCAGCTTGCAGGGGCGACACGAGCAGTACTTC.

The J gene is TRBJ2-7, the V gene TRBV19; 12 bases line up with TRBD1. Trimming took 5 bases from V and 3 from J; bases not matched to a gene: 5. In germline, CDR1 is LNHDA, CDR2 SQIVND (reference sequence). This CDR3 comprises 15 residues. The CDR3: CASSLRDRGLYEQYF. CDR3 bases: TGTGCCAGTAGTCTCCGGGACAGGGGGCTCTACGAGCAGTACTTC.

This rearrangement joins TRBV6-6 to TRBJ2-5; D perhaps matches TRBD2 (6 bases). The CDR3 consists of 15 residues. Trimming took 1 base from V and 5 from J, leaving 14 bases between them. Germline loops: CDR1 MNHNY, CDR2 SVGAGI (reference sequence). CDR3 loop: CASSYWAGGEETQYF. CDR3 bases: TGTGCCAGCAGTTACTGGGCCGGAGGGGAGGAGACCCAGTACTTC.

The CDR3 DNA sequence: TGTGCCAGCAGTGAATGGTTCAGGGTTCCAGAGACCCAGTACTTC. It codes for CASSEWFRVPETQYF. The genes are TRBV2 and TRBJ2-5, with TRBD1 as a possible D gene (5 bases). The CDR3 length is 15 residues. V lost 2 bases and J 4 bases, leaving 14 bases between the germline ends. The germline V gene has CDR1 SNHLY and CDR2 FYNNEI. The variable domain in full, with the rest retrieved from reference TRBV2 and TRBJ2-5, is EPEVTQTPSHQVTQMGQEVILRCVPISNHLYFYWYRQILGQKVEFLVSFYNNEISEKSEIFDDQFSVERPDGSNFTLKIRSTKLEDSAMYFCASSEWFRVPETQYFGPGTRLLVL.

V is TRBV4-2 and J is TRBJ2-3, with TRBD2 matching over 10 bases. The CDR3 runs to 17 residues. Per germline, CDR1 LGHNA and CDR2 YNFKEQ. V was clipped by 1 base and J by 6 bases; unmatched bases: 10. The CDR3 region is CASSQVRWSGGADTQYF. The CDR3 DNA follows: TGTGCCAGCAGCCAAGTTCGATGGAGCGGGGGGGCTGATACGCAGTATTTT.

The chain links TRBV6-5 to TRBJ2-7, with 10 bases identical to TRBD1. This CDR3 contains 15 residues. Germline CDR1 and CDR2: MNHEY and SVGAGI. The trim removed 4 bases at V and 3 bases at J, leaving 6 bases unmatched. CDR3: CASSFSGTGDYEQYF. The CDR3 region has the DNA TGTGCCAGCAGTTTCTCCGGGACAGGGGACTACGAGCAGTACTTC.

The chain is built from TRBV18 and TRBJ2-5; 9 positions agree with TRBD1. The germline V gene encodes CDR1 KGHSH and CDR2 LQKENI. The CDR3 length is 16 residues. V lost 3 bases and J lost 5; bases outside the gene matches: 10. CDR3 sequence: CASSPLQDRGGETQYF. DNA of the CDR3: TGTGCCAGCTCACCCCTCCAGGACAGGGGAGGGGAGACCCAGTACTTC.

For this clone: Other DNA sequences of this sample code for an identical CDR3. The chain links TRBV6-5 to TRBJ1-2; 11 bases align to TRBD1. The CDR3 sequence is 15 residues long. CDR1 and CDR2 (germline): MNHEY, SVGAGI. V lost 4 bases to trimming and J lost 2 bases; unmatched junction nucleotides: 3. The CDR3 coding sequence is TGTGCCAGCAGTTCGTGGACAGGGGGCAACTATGGCTACACCTTC. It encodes CASSSWTGGNYGYTF.

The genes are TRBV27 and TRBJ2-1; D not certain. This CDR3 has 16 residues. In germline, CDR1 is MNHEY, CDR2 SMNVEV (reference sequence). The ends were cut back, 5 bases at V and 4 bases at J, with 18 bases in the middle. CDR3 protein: CASSPDLHRNYNEQFF. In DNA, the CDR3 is TGTGCCAGCAGTCCTGACCTTCACAGAAATTACAATGAGCAGTTCTTC.

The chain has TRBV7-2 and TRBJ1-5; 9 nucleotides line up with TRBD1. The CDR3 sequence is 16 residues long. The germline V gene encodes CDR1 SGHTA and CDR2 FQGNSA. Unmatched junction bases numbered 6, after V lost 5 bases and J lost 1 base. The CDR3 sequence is CASSLGTGRSNQPQHF. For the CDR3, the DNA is TGTGCCAGCAGCCTCGGGACAGGGAGAAGCAATCAGCCCCAGCATTTT.

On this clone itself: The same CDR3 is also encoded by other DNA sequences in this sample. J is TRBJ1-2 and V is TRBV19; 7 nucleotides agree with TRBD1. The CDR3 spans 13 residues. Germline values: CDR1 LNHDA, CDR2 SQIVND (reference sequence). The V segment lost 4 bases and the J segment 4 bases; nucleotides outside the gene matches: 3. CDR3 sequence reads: CASSTTGVYGYTF. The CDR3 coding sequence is TGTGCCAGTAGTACCACAGGGGTCTATGGCTACACCTTC.

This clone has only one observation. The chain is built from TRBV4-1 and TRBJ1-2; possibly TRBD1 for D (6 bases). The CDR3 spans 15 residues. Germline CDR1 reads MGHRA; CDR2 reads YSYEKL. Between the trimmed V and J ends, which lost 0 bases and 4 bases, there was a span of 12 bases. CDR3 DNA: TGCGCCAGCAGCCAAGATCGCGGCAGGGGCTATGGCTACACCTTC. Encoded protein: CASSQDRGRGYGYTF.

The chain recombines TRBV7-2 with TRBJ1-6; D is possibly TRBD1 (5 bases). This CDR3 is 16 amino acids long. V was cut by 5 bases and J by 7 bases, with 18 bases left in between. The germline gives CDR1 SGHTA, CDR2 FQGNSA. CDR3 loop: CASSRLIGPGNSPLHF. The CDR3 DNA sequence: TGTGCCAGCAGCCGACTGATTGGACCAGGGAATTCACCCCTCCACTTT. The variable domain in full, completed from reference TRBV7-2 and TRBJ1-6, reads GAGVSQSPSNKVTEKGKDVELRCDPISGHTALYWYRQSLGQGLEFLIYFQGNSAPDKSGLPSDRFSAERTGGSVSTLTIQRTQQEDSAVYLCASSRLIGPGNSPLHFGNGTRLTVT.

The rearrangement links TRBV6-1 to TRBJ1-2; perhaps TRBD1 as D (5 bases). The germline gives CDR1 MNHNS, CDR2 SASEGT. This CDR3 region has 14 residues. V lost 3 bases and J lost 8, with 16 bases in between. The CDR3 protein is CASSETGTGRGYTF. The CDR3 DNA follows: TGTGCCAGCAGTGAGACCGGGACGGGAAGGGGCTACACCTTC.

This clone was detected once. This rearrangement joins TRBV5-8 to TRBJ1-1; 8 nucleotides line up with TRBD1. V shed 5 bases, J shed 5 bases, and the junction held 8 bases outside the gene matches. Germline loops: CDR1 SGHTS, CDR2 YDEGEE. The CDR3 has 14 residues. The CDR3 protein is CASRRPGGWTEAFF. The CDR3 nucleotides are TGTGCCAGCAGAAGGCCAGGGGGCTGGACTGAAGCTTTCTTT.

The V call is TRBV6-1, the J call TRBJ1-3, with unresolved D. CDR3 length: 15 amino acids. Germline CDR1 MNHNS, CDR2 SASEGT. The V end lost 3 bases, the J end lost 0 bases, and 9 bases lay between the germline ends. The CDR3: CASSEMWGSGNTIYF. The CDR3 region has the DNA TGTGCCAGCAGTGAGATGTGGGGCTCTGGAAACACCATATATTTT.

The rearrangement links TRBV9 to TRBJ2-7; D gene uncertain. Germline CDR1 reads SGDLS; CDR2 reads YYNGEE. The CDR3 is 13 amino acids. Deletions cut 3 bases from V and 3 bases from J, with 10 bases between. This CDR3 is CASSASDGYEQYF. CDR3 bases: TGTGCCAGCAGCGCCTCGGACGGCTACGAGCAGTACTTC. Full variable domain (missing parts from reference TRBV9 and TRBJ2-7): DSGVTQTPKHLITATGQRVTLRCSPRSGDLSVYWYQQSLDQGLQFLIQYYNGEERAKGNILERFSAQQFPDLHSELNLSSLELGDSALYFCASSASDGYEQYFGPGTRLTVT.

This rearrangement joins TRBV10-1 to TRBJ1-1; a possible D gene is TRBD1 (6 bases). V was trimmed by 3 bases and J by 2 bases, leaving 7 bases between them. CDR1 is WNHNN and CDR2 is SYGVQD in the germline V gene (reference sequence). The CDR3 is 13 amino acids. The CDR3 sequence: CASSEQGNTEAFF. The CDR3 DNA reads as TGCGCCAGCAGTGAACAGGGTAACACTGAAGCTTTCTTT.

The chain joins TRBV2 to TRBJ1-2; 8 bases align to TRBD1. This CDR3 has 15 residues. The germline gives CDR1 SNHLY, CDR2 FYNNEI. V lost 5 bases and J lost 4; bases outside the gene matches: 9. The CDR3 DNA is TGTGCCAGCAGTAGTCAGGGGGCAGGGGTCTATGGCTACACCTTC. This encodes CASSSQGAGVYGYTF.

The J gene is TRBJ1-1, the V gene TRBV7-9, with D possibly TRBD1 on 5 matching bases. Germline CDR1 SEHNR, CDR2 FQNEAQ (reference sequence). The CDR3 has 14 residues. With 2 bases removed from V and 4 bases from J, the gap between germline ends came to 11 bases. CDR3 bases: TGTGCCAGCAGCTTACAGGGTCTCGGCACTGAAGCTTTCTTT. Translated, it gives CASSLQGLGTEAFF. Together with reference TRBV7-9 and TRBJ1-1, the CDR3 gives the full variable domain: DTGVSQNPRHKITKRGQNVTFRCDPISEHNRLYWYRQTLGQGPEFLTYFQNEAQLEKSRLLSDRFSAERPKGSFSTLEIQRTEQGDSAMYLCASSLQGLGTEAFFGQGTRLTVV.

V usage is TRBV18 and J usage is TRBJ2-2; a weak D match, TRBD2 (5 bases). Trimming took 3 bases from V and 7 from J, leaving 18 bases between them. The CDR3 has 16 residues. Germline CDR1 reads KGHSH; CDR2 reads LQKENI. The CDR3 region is CASSPPLRGSGGELFF. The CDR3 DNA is TGTGCCAGCTCACCCCCACTAAGAGGGAGCGGCGGGGAGCTGTTTTTT.

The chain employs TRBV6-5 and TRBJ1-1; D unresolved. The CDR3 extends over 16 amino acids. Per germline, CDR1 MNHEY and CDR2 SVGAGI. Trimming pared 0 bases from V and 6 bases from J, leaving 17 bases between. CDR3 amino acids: CASSYSGWEDSAEAFF. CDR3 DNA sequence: TGTGCCAGCAGTTACTCGGGTTGGGAGGATTCCGCTGAAGCTTTCTTT.

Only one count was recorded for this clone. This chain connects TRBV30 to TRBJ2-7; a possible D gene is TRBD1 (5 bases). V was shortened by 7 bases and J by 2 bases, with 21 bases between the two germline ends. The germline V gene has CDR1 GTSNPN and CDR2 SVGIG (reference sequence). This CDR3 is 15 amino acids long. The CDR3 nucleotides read TGTGCCTCTCACACTCAGGGTACCTGGCCCTACGAGCAGTACTTC. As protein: CASHTQGTWPYEQYF. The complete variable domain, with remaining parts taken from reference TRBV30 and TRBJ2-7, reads SQTIHQWPATLVQPVGSPLSLECTVEGTSNPNLYWYRQAAGRGLQLLFYSVGIGQISSEVPQNLSASRPQDRQFILSSKKLLLSDSGFYLCASHTQGTWPYEQYFGPGTRLTVT.